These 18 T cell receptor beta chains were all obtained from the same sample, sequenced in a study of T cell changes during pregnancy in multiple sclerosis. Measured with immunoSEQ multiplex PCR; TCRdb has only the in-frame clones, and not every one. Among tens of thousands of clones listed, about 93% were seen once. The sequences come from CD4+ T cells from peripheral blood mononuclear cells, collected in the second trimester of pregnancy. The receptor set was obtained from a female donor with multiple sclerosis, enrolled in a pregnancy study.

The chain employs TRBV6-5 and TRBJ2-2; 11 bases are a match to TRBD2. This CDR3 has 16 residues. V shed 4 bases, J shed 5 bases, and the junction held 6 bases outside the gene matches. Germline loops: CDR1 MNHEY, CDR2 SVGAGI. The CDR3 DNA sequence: TGTGCCAGCAGTTCATTAGCGGGGGGGCTTACCGGGGAGCTGTTTTTT. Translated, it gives CASSSLAGGLTGELFF.

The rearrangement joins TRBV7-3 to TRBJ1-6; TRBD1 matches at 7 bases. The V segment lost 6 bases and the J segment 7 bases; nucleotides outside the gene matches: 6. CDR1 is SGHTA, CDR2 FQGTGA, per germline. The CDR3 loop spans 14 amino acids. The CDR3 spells CASSAGTENSPLHF. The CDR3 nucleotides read TGTGCCAGCAGTGCCGGGACAGAAAATTCACCCCTCCACTTT.

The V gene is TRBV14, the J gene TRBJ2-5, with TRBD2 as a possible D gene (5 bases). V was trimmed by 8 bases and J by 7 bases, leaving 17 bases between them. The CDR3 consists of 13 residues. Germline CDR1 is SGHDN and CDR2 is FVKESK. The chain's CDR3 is CASGYGRALTQYF. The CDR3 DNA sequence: TGTGCCAGCGGTTATGGGCGGGCCCTGACCCAGTACTTC.

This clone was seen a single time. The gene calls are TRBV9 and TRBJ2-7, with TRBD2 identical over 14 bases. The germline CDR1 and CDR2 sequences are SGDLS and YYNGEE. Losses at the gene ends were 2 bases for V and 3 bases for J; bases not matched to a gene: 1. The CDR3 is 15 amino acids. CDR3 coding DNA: TGTGCCAGCAGCGTGGGACTAGCGGGAGACTACGAGCAGTACTTC. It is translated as CASSVGLAGDYEQYF.

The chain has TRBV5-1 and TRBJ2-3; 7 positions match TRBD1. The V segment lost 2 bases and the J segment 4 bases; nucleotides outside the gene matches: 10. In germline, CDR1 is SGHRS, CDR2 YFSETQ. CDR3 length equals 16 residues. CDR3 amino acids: CASSFGDRDGADTQYF. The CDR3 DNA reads TGCGCCAGCAGCTTTGGCGACAGGGATGGGGCAGATACGCAGTATTTT.

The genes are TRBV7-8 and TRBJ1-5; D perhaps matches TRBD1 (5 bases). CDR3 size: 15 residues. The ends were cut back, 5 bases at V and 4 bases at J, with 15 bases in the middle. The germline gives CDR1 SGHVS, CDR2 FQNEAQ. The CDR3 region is CASSPTDRSNQPQHF. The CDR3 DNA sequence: TGTGCCAGCAGCCCAACCGACAGATCGAATCAGCCCCAGCATTTT.

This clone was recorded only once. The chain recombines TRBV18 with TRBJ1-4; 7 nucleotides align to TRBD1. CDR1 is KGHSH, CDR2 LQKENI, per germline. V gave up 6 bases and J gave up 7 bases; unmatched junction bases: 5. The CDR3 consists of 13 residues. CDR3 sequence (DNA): TGTGCCAGCTCCCAGGGGGTTGGTGAAAAACTGTTTTTT. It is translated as CASSQGVGEKLFF.

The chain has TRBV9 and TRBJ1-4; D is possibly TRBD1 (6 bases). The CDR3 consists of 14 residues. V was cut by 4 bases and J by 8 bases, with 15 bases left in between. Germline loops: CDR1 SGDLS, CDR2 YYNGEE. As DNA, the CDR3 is TGTGCCAGCAGCCGGATACAGGGTGAGGAAAAACTGTTTTTT. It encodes CASSRIQGEEKLFF. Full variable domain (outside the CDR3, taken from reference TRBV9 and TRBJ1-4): DSGVTQTPKHLITATGQRVTLRCSPRSGDLSVYWYQQSLDQGLQFLIQYYNGEERAKGNILERFSAQQFPDLHSELNLSSLELGDSALYFCASSRIQGEEKLFFGSGTQLSVL.

CDR3 DNA sequence: TGTGCCAGCAGTGAAGCGCGGAAGGGACAGACTTTTATGTATGGCTACACCTTC. Encoded protein: CASSEARKGQTFMYGYTF. This chain joins TRBV6-1 and TRBJ1-2; 7 positions match TRBD1. The germline CDR1 and CDR2 sequences are MNHNS and SASEGT. V dropped 0 bases and J dropped 5; count of bases not matched to a gene: 15. The CDR3 has 18 amino acids.

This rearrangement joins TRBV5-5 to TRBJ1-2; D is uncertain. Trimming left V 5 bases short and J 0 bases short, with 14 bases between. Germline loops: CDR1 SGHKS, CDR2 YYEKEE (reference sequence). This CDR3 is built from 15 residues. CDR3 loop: CASSRLGGTNYGYTF. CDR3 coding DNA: TGTGCCAGCAGTCGTCTGGGCGGGACTAACTATGGCTACACCTTC.

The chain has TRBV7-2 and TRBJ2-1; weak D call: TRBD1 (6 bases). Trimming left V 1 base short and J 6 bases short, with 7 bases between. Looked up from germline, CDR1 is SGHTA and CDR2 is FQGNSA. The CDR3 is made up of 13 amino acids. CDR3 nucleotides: TGTGCCAGCAGCTTAGAACAGGGCAATGAGCAGTTCTTC. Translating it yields CASSLEQGNEQFF.

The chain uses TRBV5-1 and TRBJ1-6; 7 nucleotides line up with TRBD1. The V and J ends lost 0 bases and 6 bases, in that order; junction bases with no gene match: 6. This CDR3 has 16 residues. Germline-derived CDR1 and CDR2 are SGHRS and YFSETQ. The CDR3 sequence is CASSLAGAGGNSPLHF. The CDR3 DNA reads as TGCGCCAGCAGCTTGGCCGGGGCAGGGGGTAATTCACCCCTCCACTTT.

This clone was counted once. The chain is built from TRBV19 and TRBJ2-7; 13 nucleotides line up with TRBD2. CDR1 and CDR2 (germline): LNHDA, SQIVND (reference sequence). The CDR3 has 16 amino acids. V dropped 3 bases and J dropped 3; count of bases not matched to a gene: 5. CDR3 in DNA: TGTGCCAGTAGTATTGCGGGGACTAGCGGGGTCTACGAGCAGTACTTC. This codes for CASSIAGTSGVYEQYF.

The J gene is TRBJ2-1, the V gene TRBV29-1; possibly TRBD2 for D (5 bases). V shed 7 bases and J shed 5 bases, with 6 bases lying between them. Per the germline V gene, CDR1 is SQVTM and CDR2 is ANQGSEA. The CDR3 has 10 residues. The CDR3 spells CSAGNNEQFF. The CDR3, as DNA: TGCAGCGCGGGGAACAATGAGCAGTTCTTC.

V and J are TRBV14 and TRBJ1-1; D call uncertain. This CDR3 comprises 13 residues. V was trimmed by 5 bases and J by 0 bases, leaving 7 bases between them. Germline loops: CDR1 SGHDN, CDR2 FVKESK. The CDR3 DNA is TGTGCCAGCAGCTTTACACTGAACACTGAAGCTTTCTTT. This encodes CASSFTLNTEAFF.

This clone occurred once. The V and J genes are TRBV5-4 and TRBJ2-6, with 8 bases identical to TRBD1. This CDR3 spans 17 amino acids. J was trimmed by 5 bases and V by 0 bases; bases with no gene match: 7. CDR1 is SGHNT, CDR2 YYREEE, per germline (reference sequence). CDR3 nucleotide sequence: TGTGCCAGCAGCTTGGGGACAGGGCCGTACAGGGCCAACGTCCTGACTTTC. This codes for CASSLGTGPYRANVLTF.

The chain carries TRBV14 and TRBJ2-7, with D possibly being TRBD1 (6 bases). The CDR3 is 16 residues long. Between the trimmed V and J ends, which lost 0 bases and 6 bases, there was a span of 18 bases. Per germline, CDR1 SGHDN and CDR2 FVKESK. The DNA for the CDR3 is TGTGCCAGCAGCCAAGATCTTTTCGGACAGCTTTTCGAGCAGTACTTC. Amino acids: CASSQDLFGQLFEQYF.

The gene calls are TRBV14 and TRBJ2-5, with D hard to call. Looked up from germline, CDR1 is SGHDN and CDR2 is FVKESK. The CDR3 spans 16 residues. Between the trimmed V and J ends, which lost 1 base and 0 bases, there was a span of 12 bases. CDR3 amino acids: CASSQVLTRYQETQYF. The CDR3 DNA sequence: TGTGCCAGCAGCCAAGTTCTTACGAGATACCAAGAGACCCAGTACTTC.